The 31 T cell receptor beta chains listed next were all sequenced from one sample in a study of Graves' ophthalmopathy and Graves' hyperthyroidism. RNA transcripts were the template, and TCR beta CDR3 regions were amplified from them. HTBI primers were used in a first-round RT-PCR, which preceded a second-round multiplex PCR. MiXCR was run by TCRdb on the multiplex PCR reads, yielding one entry per CDR3 protein. The data hold approximately 540,000 distinct CDR3 sequences, with just under 40% observed a single time. The sequenced material came from peripheral blood or thyroid tissue (not recorded which). These receptor sequences come from an adult man with Graves' hyperthyroidism.

This clonotype came up a few times. The chain carries TRBV4-2 and TRBJ1-6, with D unresolved. The V end lost 5 bases, the J end lost 0 bases, and 17 bases lay between the germline ends. The germline gives CDR1 LGHNA, CDR2 YNFKEQ. The CDR3 length is 18 residues. The CDR3 region is CASSSGEGPSSYNSPLHF. Written as DNA, the CDR3 is TGTGCCAGCAGCTCCGGGGAGGGCCCGAGCTCCTATAATTCACCCCTCCACTTT.

Regarding this clonotype: A read error is possible here, since a much larger clone lies one base away. The chain uses TRBV29-1 and TRBJ1-4; D unresolved. Germline values: CDR1 SQVTM, CDR2 ANQGSEA. The CDR3 totals 13 residues. The CDR3 DNA follows: TGCGGCGTTACTATTGCAACTAATGAAAAACTGTTTTTT. As protein: CGVTIATNEKLFF.

The rearrangement joins TRBV12-3 or TRBV12-4 to TRBJ1-1, with 7 bases that match TRBD1. CDR3 length: 13 amino acids. With V trimmed by 4 bases and J by 7 bases, 6 bases remained unmatched. The CDR3 region is CASSYSRDSEAFF. CDR3 DNA sequence: TGTGCCAGCAGTTACTCCCGGGACAGTGAAGCTTTCTTT.

About this clonotype itself: This may stem from a read error, because a much larger clone lies one nucleotide away. V is TRBV2 and J is TRBJ2-5; 8 bases fit TRBD2. Looked up from germline, CDR1 is SNHLY and CDR2 is FYNNEI. This CDR3 is 15 amino acids long. The CDR3 loop is CDSSLVSGGGKTQYF. The CDR3 region has the DNA TGTGACAGCAGCTTAGTAAGCGGGGGAGGGAAGACCCAGTACTTC.

On this clonotype: The junction does not match germline at one end; this may be a read error. The chain joins TRBV12-5 to TRBJ1-2, with D perhaps matching TRBD1 (5 bases). CDR1 and CDR2 from the germline V gene are LGHNT and FRNRAP. CDR3 length: 14 residues. CDR3 region: CASGLLGQGGGYTF. The CDR3 DNA reads TGTGCCAGTGGTTTACTTGGTCAGGGTGGTGGCTACACCTTC.

At least ten counts were recorded for this clonotype. The chain carries TRBV15 and TRBJ1-6; D may be TRBD1 (6 bases). Germline CDR1 and CDR2: LNHNV and YYDKDF (reference sequence). The CDR3 loop spans 15 amino acids. Trimming left V 4 bases short and J 9 bases short, with 16 bases between. CDR3 protein: CATSMDPDSGSPLHF. The CDR3 coding sequence is TGTGCCACCAGCATGGACCCGGACAGTGGTTCACCCCTCCACTTT. The variable domain in full, with the rest retrieved from reference TRBV15 and TRBJ1-6, is DAMVIQNPRYQVTQFGKPVTLSCSQTLNHNVMYWYQQKSSQAPKLLFHYYDKDFNNEADTPDNFQSRRPNTSFCFLDIRSPGLGDTAMYLCATSMDPDSGSPLHFGNGTRLTVT.

On this clonotype itself: It may be a read error: a sequence one base away is much more abundant. The chain joins TRBV10-3 to TRBJ1-5; no clear D gene. CDR1 is ENHRY, CDR2 SYGVKD, per germline. This CDR3 has 14 residues. The V gene lost 5 bases and the J gene lost 0 bases, with 8 bases spanning the gap. Here the CDR3 DNA reads TGTGCCATCAGTTATAGGTCTAGCAATCAGCCCCAGCATTTT. Its translation is CAISYRSSNQPQHF.

This clonotype was observed many times. In nucleotides, the CDR3 is TGTGCCAGCAGCGAGGGTAGTAACAGGGATGAAGAGACCCAGTACTTC. Its protein product is CASSEGSNRDEETQYF. The chain recombines TRBV13 with TRBJ2-5; tentative D call: TRBD1 (6 bases). CDR3 length equals 16 residues. V gave up 5 bases and J gave up 3 bases, with 19 bases separating them. CDR1 and CDR2 from the germline V gene are PRHDT and FYEKMQ (reference sequence).

This clonotype was observed at least ten times. This chain links TRBV7-4 with TRBJ1-4; a possible D gene is TRBD1 (6 bases). The CDR3 runs 20 residues. V lost 1 base and J 4 bases, leaving 25 bases between the germline ends. CDR1 and CDR2 (germline): SGHVT, SQSDAQ. This CDR3 is CASSLGGSGVMQGGNEKLFF. The DNA of the CDR3 is TGTGCCAGCAGCTTAGGAGGGTCAGGGGTGATGCAAGGTGGTAATGAAAAACTGTTTTTT.

The count of this clonotype is one. The junction shows a germline mismatch at one end, possibly a read error. The rearrangement uses TRBV11-2 and TRBJ1-4; 9 bases agree with TRBD1. This CDR3 region has 15 residues. Germline CDR1 reads SGHAT; CDR2 reads FQNNGV. The CDR3: CASSLETGGGEKLFF. CDR3 nucleotide sequence: TGTGCCAGCAGCCTAGAGACAGGGGGTGGGGAAAAACTGTTTTTT. Supplemented by reference TRBV11-2 and TRBJ1-4, the full variable domain reads EAGVAQSPRYKIIEKRQSVAFWCNPISGHATLYWYQQILGQGPKLLIQFQNNGVVDDSQLPKDRFSAERLKGVDSTLKIQPAKLEDSAVYLCASSLETGGGEKLFFGSGTQLSVL.

This clonotype was observed a few times. The chain carries TRBV28 and TRBJ1-5; D is undetermined. Germline CDR1 reads MDHEN; CDR2 reads SYDVKM. V gave up 5 bases and J gave up 2 bases, with 13 bases separating them. This CDR3 comprises 15 residues. The chain's CDR3 is CASSLPSGGNQPQHF. CDR3 nucleotides: TGTGCCAGCAGTCTCCCTTCGGGCGGCAATCAGCCCCAGCATTTT.

J is TRBJ2-3 and V is TRBV10-3; D tentatively reads TRBD1 or TRBD2 (6 bases each). Germline V gene lookup returns CDR1 ENHRY and CDR2 SYGVKD. The CDR3 is made up of 15 amino acids. Trimming pared 3 bases from V and 4 bases from J, leaving 14 bases between. The CDR3 nucleotides are TGTGCCATCAGTGAACGCCTAGGGGGGCCAGATACGCAGTATTTT. Amino acid sequence: CAISERLGGPDTQYF.

This rearrangement joins TRBV11-1 to TRBJ2-6, with TRBD1 matching 10 bases. The V gene end was trimmed by 4 bases and the J gene end by 0 bases; junction bases not matched to a gene: 6. This CDR3 comprises 18 residues. The germline gives CDR1 SGHAT, CDR2 FQDESV (reference sequence). CDR3 sequence reads: CASSSTGTGVSGANVLTF. CDR3 coding DNA: TGTGCCAGCAGCTCCACCGGGACAGGGGTCTCTGGGGCCAACGTCCTGACTTTC.

This clonotype was detected ten times or more. The chain uses TRBV20-1 and TRBJ2-2; D unresolved. Germline-derived CDR1 and CDR2 are DFQATT and SNEGSKA (reference sequence). V was cut by 0 bases and J by 0 bases, with 8 bases left in between. CDR3 length: 15 residues. CDR3 amino acids: CSARDPRSNTGELFF. The DNA of the CDR3 is TGCAGTGCTAGAGATCCCAGATCGAACACCGGGGAGCTGTTTTTT.

This chain joins TRBV19 and TRBJ1-5; 9 positions agree with TRBD1. The CDR3 is 15 residues long. V lost 6 bases and J lost 6; bases outside the gene matches: 9. Per germline, CDR1 LNHDA and CDR2 SQIVND (reference sequence). CDR3 sequence (DNA): TGTGCCAGTAGGGGACAGGGAATCACGGGTCAGCCCCAGCATTTT. This gives the protein CASRGQGITGQPQHF.

This clonotype appeared many times. The chain combines TRBV14 with TRBJ2-7; 7 nucleotides match TRBD2. Losses at the gene ends were 4 bases for V and 3 bases for J; bases not matched to a gene: 6. The CDR3 has 14 amino acids. The germline V gene has CDR1 SGHDN and CDR2 FVKESK. In nucleotides, the CDR3 is TGTGCCAGCAGCCTAAGACGGGGGGTCTACGAGCAGTACTTC. Its protein is CASSLRRGVYEQYF.

This CDR3 is CASSLNAGYFYEQYF. The CDR3, as DNA: TGTGCCAGCAGCTTAAATGCGGGATACTTCTACGAGCAGTACTTC. The rearrangement links TRBV7-2 to TRBJ2-7, with a weak D call TRBD2 (6 bases). V shed 2 bases and J shed 3 bases, with 14 bases lying between them. CDR1 and CDR2 from the germline V gene are SGHTA and FQGNSA. The CDR3 sequence is 15 residues long.

This chain joins TRBV7-2 and TRBJ2-7, with D perhaps matching TRBD1 or TRBD2 (7 bases each). V lost 6 bases and J 4 bases, leaving 16 bases between the germline ends. In germline, CDR1 is SGHTA, CDR2 FQGNSA. The length of the CDR3 is 14 residues. CDR3 region: CASSFTRGGYEQYF. The CDR3 bases are TGTGCCAGCAGTTTCACCAGGGGGGGGTACGAGCAGTACTTC. The full variable domain, rest sourced from reference TRBV7-2 and TRBJ2-7, is GAGVSQSPSNKVTEKGKDVELRCDPISGHTALYWYRQSLGQGLEFLIYFQGNSAPDKSGLPSDRFSAERTGGSVSTLTIQRTQQEDSAVYLCASSFTRGGYEQYFGPGTRLTVT.

Only a few counts were recorded for this clonotype. This chain connects TRBV11-2 to TRBJ1-3, with a weak D call TRBD1 (5 bases). Germline lookup yields CDR1 SGHAT and CDR2 FQNNGV. V was pared by 5 bases and J by 1 base, with 12 bases between. The CDR3 is 15 residues long. The CDR3 bases are TGTGCCAGCAGCCCTCTCCAGGGATCTGGAAACACCATATATTTT. It codes for CASSPLQGSGNTIYF.

The chain employs TRBV7-9 and TRBJ2-7, with D perhaps matching TRBD1 (5 bases). In germline, CDR1 is SEHNR, CDR2 FQNEAQ (reference sequence). The CDR3 consists of 13 residues. The V end was cut by 5 bases, the J end by 7 bases, with 15 bases between. The CDR3 region is CASSVTEAGEQYF. The CDR3 coding sequence is TGTGCCAGCAGCGTGACAGAGGCCGGGGAGCAGTACTTC.

This clonotype was seen ten or more times. The chain uses TRBV7-9 and TRBJ1-1, with 11 bases aligning to TRBD1. CDR1 and CDR2 from the germline V gene are SEHNR and FQNEAQ (reference sequence). The CDR3 sequence is 13 residues long. J lost 5 bases, V lost 8 bases, and 4 bases had no gene match. The CDR3 protein is CASADRGHTEAFF. The DNA for the CDR3 is TGTGCCAGCGCGGACAGGGGGCATACTGAAGCTTTCTTT.

This chain joins TRBV11-2 and TRBJ2-7; TRBD1 aligns across 7 bases. The DNA end is a closer match to TRBJ2-1, so the J assignment may be wrong. Germline V gene data show CDR1 as SGHAT and CDR2 as FQNNGV. CDR3 size: 14 residues. The CDR3 loop reads CASSFGTEYNEQFF. The DNA for the CDR3 is TGTGCCAGCAGCTTTGGGACAGAGTACAATGAGCAGTTCTTC.

There are many counts of this clonotype. CDR3 sequence reads: CASSSHGEKLFF. CDR3 sequence (DNA): TGTGCCAGCAGCTCCCATGGTGAAAAACTGTTTTTT. The chain joins TRBV12-3 or TRBV12-4 to TRBJ1-4; D not resolved. This CDR3 is built from 12 residues. Trimming took 6 bases from V and 7 from J, leaving 9 bases between them.

The chain recombines TRBV10-3 with TRBJ1-6; D is possibly TRBD1 (6 bases). V lost 2 bases and J 0 bases, leaving 8 bases between the germline ends. This CDR3 is 16 amino acids long. CDR1 and CDR2 (germline): ENHRY, SYGVKD. The CDR3 coding sequence is TGTGCCATCAGTGAGAGGGACAACTCCTATAATTCACCCCTCCACTTT. Amino acids: CAISERDNSYNSPLHF.

This clonotype showed up just a few times. The J gene is TRBJ1-1, the V gene TRBV7-6, with D perhaps matching TRBD1 (5 bases). V dropped 1 base and J dropped 6 bases, with 12 bases sitting between them. CDR3 length equals 14 residues. Germline values: CDR1 SGHVS, CDR2 FNYEAQ. The CDR3 DNA sequence: TGTGCCAGCAGCTTAGGGGGGGGGGTGGCTGAAGCTTTCTTT. This encodes CASSLGGGVAEAFF.

This clonotype occurred many times. The rearrangement uses TRBV11-2 and TRBJ1-2, with 9 positions matching TRBD1. The CDR3 has 13 amino acids. V dropped 1 base and J dropped 6; count of bases not matched to a gene: 0. Per germline, CDR1 SGHAT and CDR2 FQNNGV. The chain's CDR3 is CASSLGTGDGYTF. CDR3 DNA: TGTGCCAGCAGCTTAGGGACAGGGGATGGCTACACCTTC. Full variable domain (missing parts from reference TRBV11-2 and TRBJ1-2): EAGVAQSPRYKIIEKRQSVAFWCNPISGHATLYWYQQILGQGPKLLIQFQNNGVVDDSQLPKDRFSAERLKGVDSTLKIQPAKLEDSAVYLCASSLGTGDGYTFGSGTRLTVV.

The genes are TRBV12-3 or TRBV12-4 and TRBJ1-5; 7 bases agree with TRBD1. The length of the CDR3 is 15 residues. V lost 5 bases and J lost 1; bases outside the gene matches: 5. The CDR3 DNA reads TGTGCCAGCAGTCCCCCGACAGGGAGCAATCAGCCCCAGCATTTT. This sequence encodes CASSPPTGSNQPQHF.

The chain recombines TRBV28 with TRBJ1-3; no definite D call. V lost 3 bases to trimming and J lost 0 bases, with 12 bases between them. The germline V gene has CDR1 MDHEN and CDR2 SYDVKM. The CDR3 is 16 amino acids. CDR3 amino acids: CASSFLDTISGNTIYF. Here the CDR3 DNA reads TGTGCCAGCAGTTTCCTCGACACGATCTCTGGAAACACCATATATTTT.

This clonotype has at least ten counts. CDR3 residues: CASRGYVQETQYF. The CDR3 nucleotides read TGTGCCAGCAGAGGTTACGTTCAAGAGACCCAGTACTTC. The chain uses TRBV2 and TRBJ2-5; no firm D call. V lost 6 bases to trimming and J lost 2 bases, with 10 bases between them. In germline, CDR1 is SNHLY, CDR2 FYNNEI. The CDR3 has 13 residues.

V and J are TRBV4-1 and TRBJ1-5, with D perhaps matching TRBD1 (5 bases). V shed 0 bases and J shed 3 bases, with 6 bases lying between them. The length of the CDR3 is 14 residues. Per the germline V gene, CDR1 is MGHRA and CDR2 is YSYEKL. The CDR3 region is CASSQEGVNQPQHF. CDR3 sequence (DNA): TGCGCCAGCAGCCAAGAGGGGGTCAATCAGCCCCAGCATTTT.

Here the CDR3 reads CASSEEAHGYGYTF. Here the CDR3 DNA reads TGTGCCAGCAGCGAGGAGGCGCACGGCTATGGCTACACCTTC. The chain uses TRBV12-3 or TRBV12-4 and TRBJ1-2, with D unresolved. The length of the CDR3 is 14 residues. V was shortened by 6 bases and J by 4 bases, with 15 bases between the two germline ends.